Detailed here is one TCR beta chain. No antigen is known for it. No base qualities exist here, and no much larger clone lies one base off it. TCRbeta CDR3 regions were amplified from genomic DNA by means of the immunoSEQ Assay, a bias-controlled multiplex PCR. The original pipeline was this. Within the assay, amplification of reference gene primers was used to estimate how many nucleated cells each sample contained. To quantify the absolute abundance of each unique TCRbeta CDR3 rearrangement, sequence reads were collapsed and filtered. Productive Simpson clonality was computed per sample as the square root of Simpson's diversity index over productive rearrangements. The clones in this table, taken by TCRdb from immuneACCESS, are in-frame only. Not every clone is retained; where verified, under half of the shortfall comes from an unresolved V gene, and the cause of the rest is unknown. V and J calls and clone size are given by that table; D and trimming were obtained from the DNA. Across this sample there are around 76,000 clones, with around 83% seen only once. The ten largest make up around 6.9% of the sample.

The data belong to a study of blood T cell repertoires in COVID-19 (TCRdb year 2020). For the study in its entirety: Collaborator samples came from the United States, Italy and Spain and covered acute and convalescent phases of COVID-19. The material from the prospective study consisted of cDNA or gDNA derived from T cells, B-cell-depleted T cells, or PBMCs. The dataset comprised deeply sampled blood TCRbeta repertoires from subjects exposed to, actively infected with, or recovered from COVID-19. The repertoires were released in a freely available public database meant as a resource for research on the immune response to SARS-CoV-2. Samples came from the ongoing ImmuneRACE study (first 160 participants) plus 1,254 subjects from 6 global collaborators. The sample metadata nearly always contained a de-identified subject ID, COVID-19 status, age in years and sex. HLA class I and class II types, where available, came from metadata supplied by the sample provider rather than from assay-based typing.

What the authors observed across the whole study: Clinical and demographic metadata were provided uncurated, with the amount varying by source and participant.

The CDR3 numbers 15 residues from cysteine through phenylalanine. Of the read, only the CDR3 DNA is kept; its 45 bases are in frame from base 1. Per the germline V gene, SGHRS is the CDR1 and YFSETQ is the CDR2. The trim is 4 bases for V and 2 bases for J, with a gap of 14 bases between the germline ends. In Seattle, one collaborating source enrolled patients while the infection was active and tracked those patients longitudinally over the course of disease. The collaborating institutions used their own protocols to collect whole blood in K2EDTA tubes. For TCRbeta analysis, collaborators shipped samples in one of three forms: frozen whole blood, isolated PBMCs, or DNA extracted from either of those sample types.

This chain is built from TRBV5-1 and TRBJ2-3; the D gene is perhaps TRBD1, on 6 matching bases. This receptor was taken from a man younger than 40 with COVID-19, enrolled during active disease. The sequenced material came from peripheral blood. The encoded CDR3 is CASSLGGTDTDTQYF. The DNA reads TGCGCCAGCAGCCTAGGGGGAACCGACACAGATACGCAGTATTTT.